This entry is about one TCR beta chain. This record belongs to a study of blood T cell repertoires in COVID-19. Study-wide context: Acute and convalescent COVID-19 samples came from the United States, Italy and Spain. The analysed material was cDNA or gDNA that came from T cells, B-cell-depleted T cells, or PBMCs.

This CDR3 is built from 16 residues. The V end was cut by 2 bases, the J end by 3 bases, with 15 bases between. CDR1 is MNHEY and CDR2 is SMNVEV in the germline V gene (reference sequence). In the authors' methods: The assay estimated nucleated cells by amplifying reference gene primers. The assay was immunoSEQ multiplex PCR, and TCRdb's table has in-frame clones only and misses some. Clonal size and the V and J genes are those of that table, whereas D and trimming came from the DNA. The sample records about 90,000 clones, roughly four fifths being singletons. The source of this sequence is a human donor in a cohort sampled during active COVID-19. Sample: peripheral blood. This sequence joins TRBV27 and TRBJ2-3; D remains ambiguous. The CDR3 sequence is CASSLMGAGRTDTQYF. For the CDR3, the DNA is TGTGCCAGCAGTTTAATGGGCGCAGGCAGGACAGATACGCAGTATTTT.